The 12 T cell receptor beta chains below come from one sample, sequenced in a study of human T cells and chemical hapten exposure. TCRdb reanalysed the RACE reads using MiXCR and keeps one entry per CDR3 protein. In the table there are roughly 110,000 distinct CDR3 sequences, 9.5% to 15% of which are singletons. The time point: pre-sensitization, week 0. As to treatment: therapeutic diphenylcyclopropenone sensitization with weekly scalp DPC. Sequencing used whole blood, obtained in connection with sensitization to the hapten diphenylcyclopropenone (DPC). The receptors were gathered from a woman in her forties or fifties with alopecia areata. Some clones in this sample may be carry-over from other donors' samples.

This clonotype showed up just a few times. V usage is TRBV7-2 and J usage is TRBJ1-1; no firm D call. The V gene lost 8 bases and the J gene lost 4 bases, with 17 bases spanning the gap. This CDR3 contains 14 residues. CDR1 is SGHTA, CDR2 FQGNSA, per germline. DNA of the CDR3: TGTGCCAGCTCGTTCTTAAGACCTTTCACTGAAGCTTTCTTT. This encodes CASSFLRPFTEAFF.

This clonotype appeared a few times. The rearrangement joins TRBV12-3 or TRBV12-4 to TRBJ2-1; 7 nucleotides line up with TRBD2. J was trimmed by 9 bases and V by 8 bases; bases with no gene match: 10. The CDR3 sequence is 13 residues long. CDR3 sequence reads: CASRPTSRVEQFF. The CDR3, as DNA: TGTGCCAGCCGTCCGACTAGCCGGGTTGAGCAGTTCTTC.

The rearrangement joins TRBV16 to TRBJ1-4; no firm D call. Germline V gene lookup returns CDR1 KGHSY and CDR2 FQNENV. Trimming left V 4 bases short and J 17 bases short, with 20 bases between. This CDR3 comprises 13 residues. The CDR3 loop is CASSPKLLGVFFF. The DNA for the CDR3 is TGTGCCAGCAGCCCCAAACTACTTGGGGTCTTTTTTTTT.

This clonotype occurred many times. The CDR3 DNA sequence: TGTGCCATCCAACAGGGGTCCATGAACACTGAAGCTTTCTTT. Translating it yields CAIQQGSMNTEAFF. The V gene is TRBV28, the J gene TRBJ1-1; 7 bases line up with TRBD1. Germline V CDR1 and CDR2: MDHEN, SYDVKM. Losses at the gene ends were 10 bases for V and 0 bases for J; bases not matched to a gene: 8. The CDR3 has 14 amino acids.

This chain uses TRBV3-1 with TRBJ2-5; possibly TRBD1 for D (6 bases). Germline CDR1 and CDR2: LGHDT and YNNKEL (reference sequence). The germline V and J ends were trimmed by 0 bases and 6 bases, with 8 bases remaining between them. The CDR3 is made up of 13 amino acids. CDR3 protein: CASSQDRGQTQYF. CDR3 sequence (DNA): TGTGCCAGCAGCCAAGACAGGGGACAGACCCAGTACTTC.

This sequence joins TRBV9 and TRBJ2-7, with 7 bases aligning to TRBD2. V lost 3 bases to trimming and J lost 3 bases; unmatched junction nucleotides: 3. Germline V gene data show CDR1 as SGDLS and CDR2 as YYNGEE. The CDR3 is made up of 13 amino acids. The CDR3 region is CASSAQRDYEQYF. CDR3 sequence (DNA): TGTGCCAGCAGCGCTCAGCGGGACTACGAGCAGTACTTC.

This clonotype appeared many times. The rearrangement joins TRBV20-1 to TRBJ2-1; TRBD2 might be the D (5 bases). CDR1 and CDR2 from the germline V gene are DFQATT and SNEGSKA (reference sequence). The CDR3 contains 17 residues. Trimming took off 3 bases at V and 12 bases at J, with 30 bases between the two ends. The CDR3 spells CSARDPYNSGSRPGQFF. In DNA, the CDR3 is TGCAGTGCTAGGGACCCATATAACAGCGGAAGTCGCCCAGGGCAGTTCTTC.

The chain is built from TRBV10-2 and TRBJ2-7; D gene uncertain. CDR1 and CDR2 from the germline V gene are WSHSY and SAAADI. V was cut by 8 bases and J by 6 bases, with 14 bases left in between. This CDR3 is 12 amino acids long. The CDR3 nucleotides are TGCGCCAGCGTGGGTCTAGATACCGAGCAGTACTTC. Amino acids: CASVGLDTEQYF.

This clonotype has more than one count but fewer than ten. This rearrangement joins TRBV19 to TRBJ1-2, with D hard to call. The CDR3 extends over 15 amino acids. The V gene's germline CDR1 is LNHDA and CDR2 SQIVND (reference sequence). V lost 10 bases, J lost 1 base, and 19 bases lay in between. The CDR3 sequence is CATQPYFGNNYGYTF. The CDR3 nucleotides read TGTGCCACCCAGCCATACTTCGGGAATAACTATGGCTACACCTTC.

This clonotype was counted a few times. The genes are TRBV7-8 and TRBJ2-2; possible D gene TRBD1, 5 bases. Looked up from germline, CDR1 is SGHVS and CDR2 is FQNEAQ. Trimming stripped 2 bases from V and 1 base from J, with 8 bases between. This CDR3 has 15 residues. The CDR3 DNA is TGTGCCAGCAGCTTATATCAGGGGAACACCGGGGAGCTGTTTTTT. Translated, it gives CASSLYQGNTGELFF.

Only a few counts were recorded for this clonotype. This chain connects TRBV3-1 to TRBJ1-3, with TRBD1 matching over 9 bases. Germline assignment: CDR1 LGHDT and CDR2 YNNKEL (reference sequence). With V trimmed by 6 bases and J by 4 bases, 7 bases remained unmatched. The CDR3 runs to 15 residues. The CDR3 sequence: CASRLQGADGNTIYF. The CDR3 DNA reads TGTGCCAGCAGACTACAGGGGGCAGACGGAAACACCATATATTTT.

The CDR3 reads CASSSQSANEQFF. CDR3 DNA sequence: TGTGCCAGCAGCTCCCAGAGCGCCAATGAGCAGTTCTTC. J is TRBJ2-1 and V is TRBV7-2; D remains unclear. CDR3 length: 13 amino acids. Germline values: CDR1 SGHTA, CDR2 FQGNSA. Trimming cost V 4 bases and J 6 bases, with 10 bases left between them.